These T cell receptor beta chains were read from a single sample in a study of blood T cell repertoires in COVID-19. The table came from immunoSEQ multiplex PCR; TCRdb's copy has only in-frame clones and leaves some out. The sample lists hundreds of thousands of clones; 75% to 90% were seen once. Sequenced: PBMCs or T cells enriched from blood (not recorded which). The receptors derive from a woman aged 55-70 years who had recovered from COVID-19. CDR3s include the opening cysteine and the closing phenylalanine or tryptophan. Fields, in order: V gene, clone size, J gene, D gene, CDR3 DNA, CDR3 protein. D genes are given only for firm matches. Clone size is not always given. Where it is, it says once, few, many or a class for expanded clones.

>TRBV5-1|NA|TRBJ2-3|NA
TGCGCCAGCAGGGAACCGGGACTCCAAGAGTATTTT
CASREPGLQEYF
>TRBV11-2|NA|TRBJ2-3|TRBD1
TGTGCCAGCAGCTCGAGACAGGGGAACACAGATACGCAGTATTTT
CASSSRQGNTDTQYF
>TRBV4-1|NA|TRBJ2-7|NA
TGCGCCAGCAGCCGGGGGGAACAGGGGACCTACGAGCAGTACTTC
CASSRGEQGTYEQYF
>TRBV4-1|NA|TRBJ1-2|NA
TGCGCCAGCAGCCAAGATGGGCAGGGGTCTAACTATGGCTACACCTTC
CASSQDGQGSNYGYTF
>TRBV4-1|NA|TRBJ1-6|TRBD1
TGCGCCAGCAGCCAAGAACCGGGACAGGGTAATTCACCCCTCCACTTT
CASSQEPGQGNSPLHF
>TRBV7-9|few|TRBJ1-1|NA
TGTGCCAGCAGCTTACAGGGCTTCACTGAAGCTTTCTTT
CASSLQGFTEAFF
>TRBV9|NA|TRBJ2-3|TRBD2
TGTGCCAGCAGCGCGGGACTAGCGGGGACAGATACGCAGTATTTT
CASSAGLAGTDTQYF
>TRBV24-1|NA|TRBJ2-3|TRBD2
TGTGCCACCAGTGATCGGGCCGCTAGCGGACCCGAGGGGTTAGATACGCAGTATTTT
CATSDRAASGPEGLDTQYF
>TRBV19|NA|TRBJ1-5|NA
TGTGCCAGTAGTCCCCAGGACCCGGGACTCCGGAGGGGCAATCAGCCCCAGCATTTT
CASSPQDPGLRRGNQPQHF
>TRBV27|NA|TRBJ1-1|NA
TGTGCCAGCAGTTTATACCCCGGCAGGGCTTTCTTT
CASSLYPGRAFF
>TRBV6-5|NA|TRBJ1-6|NA
TGTGCCAGCAGTTACTCGGAGAATTCACCCCTCCACTTT
CASSYSENSPLHF
>TRBV2|NA|TRBJ1-2|TRBD1
TGTGCCAGCAGCAAACAGGGGGCTGGCTATGGCTACACCTTC
CASSKQGAGYGYTF
>TRBV6-5|NA|TRBJ1-1|NA
TGTGCCAGCACCGTTCGCGAGAACACTGAAGCTTTCTTT
CASTVRENTEAFF
>TRBV5-6|NA|TRBJ1-2|TRBD1
TGTGCCAGCAGCTTGGAGGGGGCGCCCCACTATGGCTACACCTTC
CASSLEGAPHYGYTF
>TRBV28|NA|TRBJ1-2|TRBD1
TGTGCCAGCTACCCGGACAGGGGCCGTGGCTACACCTTC
CASYPDRGRGYTF
>TRBV2|NA|TRBJ1-4|NA
TGTGCCAGCCGGGTACGCCGGGGGGAAGGGGAAAAACTGTTTTTT
CASRVRRGEGEKLFF
>TRBV7-9|once|TRBJ1-4|NA
TGTGCCAGCAGCTTAGGTGACAGATCTAATGAAAAACTGTTTTTT
CASSLGDRSNEKLFF
>TRBV19|NA|TRBJ1-5|NA
TGTGCCAGTAGTATGGGAGGGGCGAGTAGTCAGCCCCAGCATTTT
CASSMGGASSQPQHF
>TRBV21-1|NA|TRBJ2-1|NA
TGTGCCAGCAGCGTGCGTCCGACTAGCGGCAACAATGAGCAGTTCTTC
CASSVRPTSGNNEQFF
>TRBV27|NA|TRBJ2-3|TRBD2
TGTGCCAGCAGCCGCGGGCCGACTAGCGGGGGGGAGGATACGCAGTATTTT
CASSRGPTSGGEDTQYF